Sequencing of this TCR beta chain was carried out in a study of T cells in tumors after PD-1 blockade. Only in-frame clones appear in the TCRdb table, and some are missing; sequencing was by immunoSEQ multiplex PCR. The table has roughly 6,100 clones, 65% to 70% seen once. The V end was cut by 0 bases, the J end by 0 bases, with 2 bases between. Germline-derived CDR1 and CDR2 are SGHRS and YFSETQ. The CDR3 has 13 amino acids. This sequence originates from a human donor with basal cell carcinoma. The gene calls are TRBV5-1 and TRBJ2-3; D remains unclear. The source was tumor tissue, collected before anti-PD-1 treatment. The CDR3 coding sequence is TGCGCCAGCAGCTTGGCCAGCACAGATACGCAGTATTTT. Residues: CASSLASTDTQYF.